This TCR beta chain was identified during a study of cytomegalovirus exposure and HLA in healthy donors. Study-level results: Data from an earlier analysis indicated that most TCR beta V segments were productive either about 87% or about 30% of the time. Roughly even sequencing depth across donors was the assumption behind the presence/absence analyses.

To note about this clone: Its antigen is currently unknown.

Primers included in the PCR were 60 Vbeta and 13 Jbeta primers. Sequencing was performed with immunoSEQ multiplex PCR; in TCRdb, only in-frame clones are kept and a portion is missing. The sample includes nearly 110,000 clones, 73% of them seen just once. The V gene end was trimmed by 4 bases and the J gene end by 2 bases; junction bases not matched to a gene: 11. Germline loops: CDR1 LGHNT, CDR2 FRNRAP. The CDR3 consists of 17 residues. Sequences were obtained from PBMCs. This sequence joins TRBV12-5 and TRBJ2-3; 8 nucleotides agree with TRBD1. This sequence originates from a man aged 30 to 45 in good health and CMV-seronegative. CDR3 sequence: CASGWWTGRSDTDTQYF. DNA for the CDR3: TGTGCTAGTGGTTGGTGGACAGGGCGGTCTGACACAGATACGCAGTATTTT.